Described below is a single T cell receptor beta chain sequence and its context. Its target is not known. The data were produced by immunoSEQ multiplex PCR, yet TCRdb's version contains in-frame clones alone and is incomplete. The sample has some 2,500,000 clones, over 85% seen once. Per the germline V gene, CDR1 is MNHEY and CDR2 is SMNVEV (reference sequence). This CDR3 is 16 amino acids long. Trimming removed 4 bases at V and 0 bases at J, with 12 bases between. This sample is drawn from a study of shared clonotypes between healthy human individuals. Whole-study findings and limits: Naive CD4 clonotype sharing across a few donors was about 5.3%. Collection of samples was limited to blood; tissue repertoires likely differ.

The origin of this receptor is a man in his late teens or twenties in good health. Some clones in this sample may be carry-over from other donors' samples. V gene TRBV27 combines with J gene TRBJ1-4; tentative D call: TRBD1 (6 bases). The sample was naive CD4+ T cells from PBMCs. The subset was: CD45RA+ positively selected. The CDR3 loop is CASSSTGGTTNEKLFF. The CDR3 bases are TGTGCCAGCAGTTCGACAGGTGGAACAACTAATGAAAAACTGTTTTTT. The full variable domain, its missing parts supplied by reference TRBV27 and TRBJ1-4, is EAQVTQNPRYLITVTGKKLTVTCSQNMNHEYMSWYRQDPGLGLRQIYYSMNVEVTDKGDVPEGYKVSRKEKRNFPLILESPSPNQTSLYFCASSSTGGTTNEKLFFGSGTQLSVL.